This TCR beta chain was sequenced in a study of cytomegalovirus exposure and HLA in healthy donors. The PCR contained 60 Vbeta and 13 Jbeta primers. The repertoire was sequenced with immunoSEQ multiplex PCR; TCRdb's copy has only in-frame clones and lacks some. Among about 200,000 clones listed, 65% to 80% were seen once. CDR1 and CDR2 (germline): LNHDA, SQIVND (reference sequence). The V end was cut by 3 bases, the J end by 0 bases, with 10 bases between. The CDR3 runs 15 residues. This chain connects TRBV19 to TRBJ2-3; a weak D match, TRBD1 (5 bases). The specimen sequenced was PBMCs. The source is a woman in her 30s in good health and CMV-seropositive. This chain's CDR3 is CASSIRTPSTDTQYF. DNA of the CDR3: TGTGCCAGTAGTATTCGGACACCAAGCACAGATACGCAGTATTTT. Using reference TRBV19 and TRBJ2-3 for the parts outside the CDR3, the full variable domain is DGGITQSPKYLFRKEGQNVTLSCEQNLNHDAMYWYRQDPGQGLRLIYYSQIVNDFQKGDIAEGYSVSREKKESFPLTVTSAQKNPTAFYLCASSIRTPSTDTQYFGPGTRLTVL.